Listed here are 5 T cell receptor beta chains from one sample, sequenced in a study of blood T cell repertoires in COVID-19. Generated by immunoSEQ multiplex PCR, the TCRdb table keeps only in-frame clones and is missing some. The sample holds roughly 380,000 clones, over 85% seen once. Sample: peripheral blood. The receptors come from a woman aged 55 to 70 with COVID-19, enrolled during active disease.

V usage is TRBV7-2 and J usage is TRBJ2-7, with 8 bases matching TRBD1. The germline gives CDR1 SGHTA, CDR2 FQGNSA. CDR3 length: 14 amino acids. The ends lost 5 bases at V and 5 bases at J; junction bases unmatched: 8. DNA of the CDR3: TGTGCCAGCAGCCCAGGGGGCGCGGTGGACGAGCAGTACTTC. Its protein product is CASSPGGAVDEQYF.

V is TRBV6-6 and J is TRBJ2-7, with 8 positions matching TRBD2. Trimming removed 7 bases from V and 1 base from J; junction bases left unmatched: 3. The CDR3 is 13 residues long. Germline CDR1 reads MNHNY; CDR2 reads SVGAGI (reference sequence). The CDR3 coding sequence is TGTGCCAGCATAGGCGGGGGGTCCTACGAGCAGTACTTC. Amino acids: CASIGGGSYEQYF.

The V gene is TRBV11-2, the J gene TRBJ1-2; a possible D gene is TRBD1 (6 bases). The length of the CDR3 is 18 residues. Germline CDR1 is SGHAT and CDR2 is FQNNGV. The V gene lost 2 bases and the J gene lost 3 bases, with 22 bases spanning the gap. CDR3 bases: TGTGCCAGCAGCTTAAATTCGGAATCGGGGGGCAAGGACTATGGCTACACCTTC. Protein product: CASSLNSESGGKDYGYTF.

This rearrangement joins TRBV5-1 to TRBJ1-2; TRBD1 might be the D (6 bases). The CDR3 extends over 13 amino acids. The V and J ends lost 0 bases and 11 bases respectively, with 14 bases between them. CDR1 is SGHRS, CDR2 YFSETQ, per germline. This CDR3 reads CASSLAPNRVYTF. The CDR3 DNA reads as TGCGCCAGCAGCTTGGCCCCAAACAGGGTTTACACCTTC.

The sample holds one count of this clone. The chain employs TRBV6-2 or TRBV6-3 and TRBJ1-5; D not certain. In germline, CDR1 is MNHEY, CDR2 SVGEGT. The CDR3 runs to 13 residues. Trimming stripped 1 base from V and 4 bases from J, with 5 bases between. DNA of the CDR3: TGTGCCAGCAGTTACTTGGCAAATCAGCCCCAGCATTTT. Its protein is CASSYLANQPQHF.